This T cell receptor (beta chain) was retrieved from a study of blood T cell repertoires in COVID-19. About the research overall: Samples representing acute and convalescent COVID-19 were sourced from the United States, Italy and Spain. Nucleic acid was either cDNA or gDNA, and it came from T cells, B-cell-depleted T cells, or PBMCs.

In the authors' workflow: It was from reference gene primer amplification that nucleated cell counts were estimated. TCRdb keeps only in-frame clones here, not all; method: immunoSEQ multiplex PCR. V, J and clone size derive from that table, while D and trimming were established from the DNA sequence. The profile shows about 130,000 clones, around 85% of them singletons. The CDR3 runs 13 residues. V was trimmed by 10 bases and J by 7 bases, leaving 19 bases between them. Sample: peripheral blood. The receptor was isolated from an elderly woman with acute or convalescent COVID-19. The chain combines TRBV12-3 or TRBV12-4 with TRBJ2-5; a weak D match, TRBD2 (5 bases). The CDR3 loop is CATRLRSEGTQYF. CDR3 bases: TGTGCCACCAGGTTGAGGTCAGAGGGGACCCAGTACTTC.